The T cell receptor (beta chain) described here comes from a study of cytomegalovirus exposure and HLA in healthy donors. This clone was counted a few times. Its target is not known. This same CDR3 is encoded by further DNA sequences in the sample. V lost 3 bases and J 3 bases, leaving 2 bases between the germline ends. CDR1 KGHSH and CDR2 LQKENI come from the germline V gene. This CDR3 has 11 amino acids. Whole-study results and caveats: Productive rates of about 90% or about 30% were seen for most TCR beta V segments in an earlier analysis. It was shown in a later analysis that HLA-associated TCR beta chains were more clonally expanded than other, equally common chains.

PCR amplification relied on 60 Vbeta primers (plus 13 Jbeta primers). Measured with immunoSEQ multiplex PCR; TCRdb has only the in-frame clones, and not every one. The top ten clones hold 1.5% to 2% of a sample with approximately 210,000 clones, over 60% of them seen once. The sequence was obtained from a male donor in good health and CMV-seronegative. The sequenced sample consisted of PBMCs. The chain uses TRBV18 and TRBJ2-5; D uncertain. The CDR3 loop is CASSPKETQYF. The CDR3 DNA is TGTGCCAGCTCACCCAAAGAGACCCAGTACTTC.